The 26 T cell receptor beta chains below come from one sample, sequenced in a study of Ad26.COV2.S vaccination and SARS-CoV-2 variants. Repertoires were generated with immunoSEQ multiplex PCR, while TCRdb's copy carries only in-frame clones and drops some. The sample includes approximately 400,000 clones, 80% to 90% seen only once; the top ten take 2.5% to 3.5%. Treatment in this sample: about 20 received Ad26.COV2.S at low or high dose, single or two shots; about 5 received placebo; per-sample allocation not given. Repertoires come from day 63 after the first vaccine or placebo injection. The specimen comprised peripheral blood, sampled in a trial of Ad26.COV2.S vaccine versus placebo. The receptors derive from a person between 18 and 65 years old who received the Ad26.COV2.S COVID-19 vaccine or a placebo.

The chain uses TRBV24-1 and TRBJ2-6; D is possibly TRBD1 or TRBD2 (5 bases each). The germline gives CDR1 KGHDR, CDR2 SFDVKD. This CDR3 has 16 amino acids. Trimming shortened V by 4 bases and J by 0 bases, and 9 bases separated the two germline ends. The CDR3 sequence: CATSDPGTSGANVLTF. The DNA of the CDR3 is TGTGCCACCAGTGACCCCGGGACCTCTGGGGCCAACGTCCTGACTTTC.

This clone was detected a few times. Other nucleotide sequences in the sample specify the same CDR3. J is TRBJ2-1 and V is TRBV5-4; D is undetermined. The CDR3 has 16 residues. CDR1 is SGHNT and CDR2 is YYREEE in the germline V gene (reference sequence). The V gene lost 0 bases and the J gene lost 0 bases, with 10 bases spanning the gap. CDR3 sequence: CASSLAGLSSYNEQFF. CDR3 DNA sequence: TGTGCCAGCAGCTTGGCCGGGCTGAGCTCCTACAATGAGCAGTTCTTC.

The V and J genes are TRBV30 and TRBJ2-7, with a possible D match to TRBD1 (6 bases). V was cut by 1 base and J by 2 bases, with 9 bases left in between. This CDR3 region has 13 residues. Per the germline V gene, CDR1 is GTSNPN and CDR2 is SVGIG (reference sequence). Written as DNA, the CDR3 is TGTGCCTGGAGTGCAGGGGTCACCTACGAGCAGTACTTC. Translated: CAWSAGVTYEQYF.

This clone was found once. The chain couples TRBV2 to TRBJ2-2, with 11 bases identical to TRBD2. Germline CDR1 reads SNHLY; CDR2 reads FYNNEI. After removal of 7 bases from V and 4 bases from J, the junction contained 5 bases not matched to a gene. The CDR3 is made up of 15 amino acids. CDR3 in amino acids: CASITSGSPTGELFF. As DNA, the CDR3 is TGTGCCAGCATTACTAGCGGGAGTCCCACCGGGGAGCTGTTTTTT. Full variable domain (missing parts from reference TRBV2 and TRBJ2-2): EPEVTQTPSHQVTQMGQEVILRCVPISNHLYFYWYRQILGQKVEFLVSFYNNEISEKSEIFDDQFSVERPDGSNFTLKIRSTKLEDSAMYFCASITSGSPTGELFFGEGSRLTVL.

This clone was seen a handful of times. V gene TRBV10-3 combines with J gene TRBJ2-1; TRBD1 is a possible D gene (5 bases). There are 14 residues in the CDR3. With 8 bases removed from V and 10 bases from J, the gap between germline ends came to 21 bases. Germline lookup yields CDR1 ENHRY and CDR2 SYGVKD. The CDR3: CAIGNLLGAVEQFF. The CDR3 DNA is TGTGCCATCGGCAACCTTTTAGGGGCGGTAGAGCAGTTCTTC.

The chain recombines TRBV14 with TRBJ2-3; D gene ambiguous. V was shortened by 2 bases and J by 2 bases, with 5 bases between the two germline ends. CDR1 and CDR2 (germline): SGHDN, FVKESK. The CDR3 has 13 amino acids. The CDR3 DNA reads as TGTGCCAGCAGCCAACGCCTCACAGATACGCAGTATTTT. It codes for CASSQRLTDTQYF.

The chain recombines TRBV10-3 with TRBJ2-3, with unresolved D. Germline CDR1 reads ENHRY; CDR2 reads SYGVKD. The CDR3 is 12 residues long. V gave up 0 bases and J gave up 5 bases, with 3 bases separating them. The CDR3 loop reads CAISESGDTQYF. In nucleotides, the CDR3 is TGTGCCATCAGTGAGTCGGGAGATACGCAGTATTTT.

The chain has TRBV11-3 and TRBJ2-1, with D tentatively TRBD1 or TRBD2 (8 bases each). Germline loops: CDR1 SGHNT, CDR2 YENEEA. The length of the CDR3 is 17 residues. Between the trimmed V and J ends, which lost 5 bases and 7 bases, there was a span of 24 bases. This CDR3 reads CASSRDGRDRFRNEQFF. As DNA, the CDR3 is TGTGCCAGCAGCCGGGACGGGAGGGACAGGTTTAGGAATGAGCAGTTCTTC.

This chain joins TRBV18 and TRBJ2-7, with 8 bases aligning to TRBD1. After removal of 5 bases from V and 1 base from J, the junction contained 4 bases not matched to a gene. Germline CDR1 KGHSH, CDR2 LQKENI. The CDR3 is 14 amino acids. CDR3 nucleotide sequence: TGTGCCAGCTCAAGGACAGGGCTTTCCTACGAGCAGTACTTC. This translates into CASSRTGLSYEQYF.

V is TRBV5-6 and J is TRBJ1-1; D uncertain. The CDR3 contains 16 residues. From germline, CDR1 is SGHDT and CDR2 YYEEEE. Trimming took off 0 bases at V and 0 bases at J, with 12 bases between the two ends. The CDR3 region has the DNA TGTGCCAGCAGCTTGGTCCGGGCACCCTTGAACACTGAAGCTTTCTTT. This encodes CASSLVRAPLNTEAFF.

CDR3 coding DNA: TGTGCCAGCAGCTTAGGCGGGACTCTGAATGGCTACACCTTC. It encodes CASSLGGTLNGYTF. The chain combines TRBV7-2 with TRBJ1-2; a weak D match, TRBD1 (5 bases). The germline V gene encodes CDR1 SGHTA and CDR2 FQGNSA. Trimming cost V 1 base and J 6 bases, with 12 bases left between them. This CDR3 has 14 amino acids.

This chain uses TRBV9 with TRBJ1-5; TRBD1 agrees at 7 bases. The CDR3 loop spans 15 amino acids. Germline CDR1 reads SGDLS; CDR2 reads YYNGEE. V lost 4 bases, J lost 0 bases, and 4 bases stayed unmatched. DNA for the CDR3: TGTGCCAGCAGCATTACAGGGGATAGCAATCAGCCCCAGCATTTT. Its protein product is CASSITGDSNQPQHF.

J is TRBJ2-6 and V is TRBV5-6; no clear D. Deletions cut 0 bases from V and 1 base from J, with 14 bases between. This CDR3 is 18 amino acids long. The germline gives CDR1 SGHDT, CDR2 YYEEEE. Here the CDR3 reads CASSLGAVPLSGANVLTF. DNA of the CDR3: TGTGCCAGCAGCTTGGGTGCAGTTCCATTGTCTGGGGCCAACGTCCTGACTTTC.

The rearrangement links TRBV7-9 to TRBJ1-1; D gene ambiguous. Trimming took 1 base from V and 11 from J, leaving 11 bases between them. The germline V gene encodes CDR1 SEHNR and CDR2 FQNEAQ (reference sequence). The CDR3 spans 12 residues. CDR3 DNA: TGTGCCAGCAGCTTAGGTGGCTTGTGGGCTTTCTTT. Amino acids: CASSLGGLWAFF. Full variable domain (missing parts from reference TRBV7-9 and TRBJ1-1): DTGVSQNPRHKITKRGQNVTFRCDPISEHNRLYWYRQTLGQGPEFLTYFQNEAQLEKSRLLSDRFSAERPKGSFSTLEIQRTEQGDSAMYLCASSLGGLWAFFGQGTRLTVV.

The CDR3 loop reads CASSLGVQGVLETQYF. The CDR3 nucleotides are TGCGCCAGCAGCTTGGGTGTACAGGGCGTGTTAGAGACCCAGTACTTC. The V call is TRBV5-1, the J call TRBJ2-5; possibly TRBD1 for D (6 bases). The germline V gene encodes CDR1 SGHRS and CDR2 YFSETQ. Trimming shortened V by 0 bases and J by 4 bases, and 16 bases separated the two germline ends. The CDR3 is made up of 16 amino acids.

The rearrangement links TRBV11-3 to TRBJ2-1; 8 nucleotides agree with TRBD2. Germline trimming cut 1 base from V and 4 bases from J; bases unmatched to any gene: 3. CDR3 length: 15 amino acids. From germline, CDR1 is SGHNT and CDR2 YENEEA. This CDR3 reads CASSLAGGPYNEQFF. The CDR3 DNA is TGTGCCAGCAGCTTAGCGGGAGGGCCATACAATGAGCAGTTCTTC.

The chain recombines TRBV5-6 with TRBJ2-7; D assignment may be TRBD1 or TRBD2 (5 bases each). Trimming removed 0 bases at V and 3 bases at J, with 13 bases between. The CDR3 length is 15 residues. Germline V CDR1 and CDR2: SGHDT, YYEEEE. The CDR3 sequence is CASSLDPGSDYEQYF. In nucleotides, the CDR3 is TGTGCCAGCAGCTTGGATCCAGGGAGCGACTACGAGCAGTACTTC.

The chain employs TRBV23-1 and TRBJ1-2, with 8 bases aligning to TRBD1. TRBV23-1 is noted as an ORF with a role that remains uncertain. The CDR3 contains 19 residues. V was pared by 3 bases and J by 3 bases, with 18 bases of the junction left unmatched. The chain's CDR3 is CASSQGRDRKVRYHYGYTF. The CDR3 DNA reads as TGCGCCAGCAGTCAGGGTCGGGACAGGAAAGTCCGATACCACTATGGCTACACCTTC.

The gene calls are TRBV27 and TRBJ1-5, with a weak D call TRBD1 (6 bases). The V end was cut by 0 bases, the J end by 11 bases, with 17 bases between. This CDR3 contains 15 residues. Germline-derived CDR1 and CDR2 are MNHEY and SMNVEV (reference sequence). The DNA of the CDR3 is TGTGCCAGCAGTTTATCGTCGCCAGGGGATGCTACCCAGCATTTT. Amino acid sequence: CASSLSSPGDATQHF.

The chain uses TRBV5-1 and TRBJ2-7, with D possibly being TRBD2 (6 bases). Germline CDR1 and CDR2: SGHRS and YFSETQ. V lost 4 bases and J 1 base, leaving 21 bases between the germline ends. This CDR3 has 17 residues. The chain's CDR3 is CASSVWLVGGISYEQYF. In nucleotides, the CDR3 is TGCGCCAGCAGCGTTTGGTTAGTTGGGGGGATTTCCTACGAGCAGTACTTC.

V usage is TRBV11-3 and J usage is TRBJ2-1; possibly TRBD1 or TRBD2 for D (5 bases each). Looked up from germline, CDR1 is SGHNT and CDR2 is YENEEA. CDR3 length equals 14 residues. The ends were cut back, 5 bases at V and 6 bases at J, with 14 bases in the middle. CDR3 in amino acids: CASSHRDGINEQFF. CDR3 bases: TGTGCCAGCAGCCACCGGGACGGGATCAATGAGCAGTTCTTC.

The chain joins TRBV6-2 or TRBV6-3 to TRBJ1-5; D is possibly TRBD1 (6 bases). Looked up from germline, CDR1 is MNHEY and CDR2 is SVGEGT. The CDR3 runs to 14 residues. Trimming removed 4 bases from V and 6 bases from J, with 13 bases in between. The DNA for the CDR3 is TGTGCCAGCAGTTTCCAGGGAGGGGGTCAGCCCCAGCATTTT. It is translated as CASSFQGGGQPQHF.

The chain is built from TRBV7-2 and TRBJ1-2, with D tentatively TRBD1 (5 bases). Between the trimmed V and J ends, which lost 4 bases and 5 bases, there was a span of 17 bases. Per the germline V gene, CDR1 is SGHTA and CDR2 is FQGNSA. The CDR3 covers 15 residues. The CDR3 DNA reads TGTGCCAGCAGCTGGGACCCTAGGTCCCCGTATGGCTACACCTTC. Protein: CASSWDPRSPYGYTF.

This sequence joins TRBV19 and TRBJ2-3; 11 nucleotides agree with TRBD2. The V gene end was trimmed by 5 bases and the J gene end by 5 bases; junction bases not matched to a gene: 9. The CDR3 extends over 16 amino acids. Germline V gene data show CDR1 as LNHDA and CDR2 as SQIVND (reference sequence). DNA for the CDR3: TGTGCCAGTAGTGCCCTACTAGCGGGAGAGGGAGATACGCAGTATTTT. It translates to CASSALLAGEGDTQYF.

A single count supports this clone. V usage is TRBV19 and J usage is TRBJ2-7, with a weak D call TRBD1 (6 bases). Trimming shortened V by 0 bases and J by 3 bases, and 6 bases separated the two germline ends. The germline V gene encodes CDR1 LNHDA and CDR2 SQIVND (reference sequence). This CDR3 contains 13 residues. The CDR3 coding sequence is TGTGCCAGTAGTATAGACAGGGGCTACGAGCAGTACTTC. Residues: CASSIDRGYEQYF.

The CDR3 here is CASSTGLAGAQGELFF. The CDR3 nucleotides read TGCGCCAGCAGCACGGGACTAGCGGGAGCACAGGGGGAGCTGTTTTTT. The chain joins TRBV5-1 to TRBJ2-2; 14 nucleotides match TRBD2. Per the germline V gene, CDR1 is SGHRS and CDR2 is YFSETQ. The CDR3 is 16 amino acids. V shed 4 bases, J shed 8 bases, and the junction held 7 bases outside the gene matches.